One sample yielded the 24 T cell receptor beta chains listed below, sequenced in a study of blood T cell repertoires in COVID-19 (dated by TCRdb to 2018 to 2020). Receptor libraries were prepared by the immunoSEQ multiplex PCR assay. TCRdb carries this immuneACCESS record with in-frame sequences only. Its versions omit some clonotypes, under half of them owing to an unresolved V gene in the studies checked, with the rest unexplained. The sample has 110,000 or so clones on record, approximately 81% of them singletons. The ten biggest clones cover about 1.6% of the sample. The material sequenced was peripheral blood. These receptors originate from a middle-aged man with acute or convalescent COVID-19.

J is TRBJ1-2 and V is TRBV30, with 7 bases identical to TRBD1. The length of the CDR3 is 14 residues. Germline assignment: CDR1 GTSNPN and CDR2 SVGIG (reference sequence). V lost 0 bases and J lost 3; bases outside the gene matches: 4. The DNA of the CDR3 is TGTGCCTGGAGTGTTCGAACAGGGGACTATGGCTACACCTTC. It encodes CAWSVRTGDYGYTF.

The count of this clone is one. The chain employs TRBV30 and TRBJ1-1; 8 bases match TRBD1. Germline V lookup: CDR1 GTSNPN, CDR2 SVGIG (reference sequence). Unmatched junction bases numbered 7, after V lost 5 bases and J lost 8 bases. The CDR3 length is 12 residues. The CDR3 nucleotides read TGTGCCTGGGGAAGAAACAGGGGGGAAGCTTTCTTT. Its protein is CAWGRNRGEAFF.

This chain uses TRBV28 with TRBJ1-2, with 8 bases that match TRBD1. Germline V CDR1 and CDR2: MDHEN, SYDVKM. J was trimmed by 7 bases and V by 1 base; bases with no gene match: 8. This CDR3 is 15 amino acids long. The CDR3 loop is CASSLFQGAGVGYTF. The CDR3 DNA is TGTGCCAGCAGTTTATTTCAGGGGGCGGGGGTTGGCTACACCTTC.

This clone was found a few times. The V and J genes are TRBV5-1 and TRBJ1-2; 9 nucleotides align to TRBD1. Per germline, CDR1 SGHRS and CDR2 YFSETQ. The V and J ends lost 6 bases and 3 bases, in that order; junction bases with no gene match: 9. The CDR3 sequence is 15 residues long. The chain's CDR3 is CASKGQGFQHYGYTF. CDR3 coding DNA: TGCGCCAGCAAGGGACAGGGATTCCAACACTATGGCTACACCTTC.

This chain joins TRBV3-1 (or the pseudogene TRBV3-2) and TRBJ2-1; the match to TRBD1 covers 12 bases. This CDR3 spans 14 amino acids. V gave up 5 bases and J gave up 7 bases; unmatched junction bases: 3. Germline V lookup: CDR1 LGHDT, CDR2 YNNKEL (reference sequence). For the CDR3, the DNA is TGTGCCAGCAGCTCGGGACAGGGGGCGAATGAGCAGTTCTTC. Its protein is CASSSGQGANEQFF.

J is TRBJ1-2 and V is TRBV18; 7 bases map to TRBD1. Trimming cost V 6 bases and J 2 bases; bases outside gene matches: 9. CDR1 KGHSH and CDR2 LQKENI come from the germline V gene. The CDR3 covers 15 residues. The CDR3 region has the DNA TGTGCCAGCTCTCTCTACAGGGGCGGGAACTATGGCTACACCTTC. It is translated as CASSLYRGGNYGYTF. Full variable domain (rest looked up from reference TRBV18 and TRBJ1-2): NAGVMQNPRHLVRRRGQEARLRCSPMKGHSHVYWYRQLPEEGLKFMVYLQKENIIDESGMPKERFSAEFPKEGPSILRIQQVVRGDSAAYFCASSLYRGGNYGYTFGSGTRLTVV.

The chain is built from TRBV27 and TRBJ1-6; 9 nucleotides line up with TRBD1. The CDR3 totals 15 residues. Germline-derived CDR1 and CDR2 are MNHEY and SMNVEV (reference sequence). J was trimmed by 7 bases and V by 8 bases; bases with no gene match: 9. CDR3 sequence (DNA): TGTGCCAGCTCGTCCCCGGGACAGGGCAATTCACCCCTCCACTTT. Translating it yields CASSSPGQGNSPLHF.

This chain uses TRBV6-5 with TRBJ2-3, with 8 bases aligning to TRBD2. The CDR3 contains 14 residues. The J segment lost 4 bases and the V segment lost 9 bases, leaving 9 bases of the junction unmatched. CDR1 and CDR2 from the germline V gene are MNHEY and SVGAGI. CDR3: CASQLSGGPDTQYF. Here the CDR3 DNA reads TGTGCCAGTCAACTGAGCGGGGGTCCAGATACGCAGTATTTT.

This clone came up once. The gene calls are TRBV2 and TRBJ1-1; D gene uncertain. V gave up 0 bases and J gave up 3 bases, with 5 bases separating them. CDR3 length: 13 amino acids. Germline V lookup: CDR1 SNHLY, CDR2 FYNNEI. Here the CDR3 reads CASSEARDTEAFF. The CDR3 DNA reads TGTGCCAGCAGTGAAGCGCGGGACACTGAAGCTTTCTTT.

This chain joins TRBV6-1 and TRBJ1-2, with D uncertain. This CDR3 has 13 residues. Trimming removed 1 base from V and 8 bases from J, with 11 bases in between. Germline V gene lookup returns CDR1 MNHNS and CDR2 SASEGT. In DNA form, the CDR3 reads TGTGCCAGCAGTGAAGTCACAACGTTGGGCTACACCTTC. Translation: CASSEVTTLGYTF.

This rearrangement joins TRBV5-1 to TRBJ1-4; 8 bases match TRBD1. The CDR3 has 16 residues. V trimming: 0 bases; J trimming: 5 bases; junction bases outside the gene matches: 6. Germline V gene lookup returns CDR1 SGHRS and CDR2 YFSETQ. The CDR3 DNA sequence: TGCGCCAGCAGCTTGGGGACAGGGTTCGCAAATGAAAAACTGTTTTTT. Protein: CASSLGTGFANEKLFF.

The genes are TRBV2 and TRBJ1-2, with D unresolved. V lost 2 bases to trimming and J lost 0 bases, with 13 bases between them. Germline CDR1 SNHLY, CDR2 FYNNEI. CDR3 length equals 16 residues. CDR3 DNA: TGTGCCAGCAGTGAATCCTGGTCCCTATCTAACTATGGCTACACCTTC. Translation: CASSESWSLSNYGYTF.

This clone came up once. V is TRBV7-8 and J is TRBJ2-5, with a weak D call TRBD2 (6 bases). V shed 5 bases and J shed 1 base, with 11 bases lying between them. The CDR3 length is 14 residues. In germline, CDR1 is SGHVS, CDR2 FQNEAQ. The CDR3 reads CASSAVGGQETQYF. The CDR3 DNA sequence: TGTGCCAGCAGCGCGGTGGGGGGCCAAGAGACCCAGTACTTC. The full variable domain, completed using reference TRBV7-8 and TRBJ2-5, is GAGVSQSPRYKVAKRGQDVALRCDPISGHVSLFWYQQALGQGPEFLTYFQNEAQLDKSGLPSDRFFAERPEGSVSTLKIQRTQQEDSAVYLCASSAVGGQETQYFGPGTRLLVL.

V usage is TRBV15 and J usage is TRBJ1-2, with D possibly TRBD1 on 5 matching bases. CDR1 is LNHNV, CDR2 YYDKDF, per germline (reference sequence). CDR3 length: 13 residues. V shed 2 bases and J shed 4 bases, with 8 bases lying between them. The CDR3 DNA follows: TGTGCCACCAGCAGAACAGACAGCTATGGCTACACCTTC. Protein sequence: CATSRTDSYGYTF.

This rearrangement joins TRBV10-1 to TRBJ2-1; unclear D gene. V dropped 2 bases and J dropped 5 bases, with 13 bases sitting between them. CDR1 WNHNN and CDR2 SYGVQD come from the germline V gene (reference sequence). This CDR3 spans 15 amino acids. This CDR3 reads CASSEPQDTDNEQFF. The DNA for the CDR3 is TGCGCCAGCAGTGAGCCTCAAGACACGGACAATGAGCAGTTCTTC.

This clone was observed once. In DNA, the CDR3 is TGTGCCAGCAGCTCGACAGGGTGGGTGCCCGGGGAGCTGTTTTTT. Its protein is CASSSTGWVPGELFF. The V call is TRBV7-2, the J call TRBJ2-2; 7 bases match TRBD1. This CDR3 contains 15 residues. Looked up from germline, CDR1 is SGHTA and CDR2 is FQGNSA. Trimming took 4 bases from V and 6 from J; bases not matched to a gene: 8.

In DNA form, the CDR3 reads TGCGCCAGCAGGGCCACAGATAACTATGGCTACACCTTC. Its translation: CASRATDNYGYTF. The genes are TRBV10-2 and TRBJ1-2; D is uncertain. Looked up from germline, CDR1 is WSHSY and CDR2 is SAAADI. Between the trimmed V and J ends, which lost 6 bases and 1 base, there was a span of 9 bases. This CDR3 spans 13 amino acids.

The chain combines TRBV27 with TRBJ1-1, with no clear D. CDR1 MNHEY and CDR2 SMNVEV come from the germline V gene (reference sequence). The CDR3 loop spans 15 amino acids. The V end was cut by 10 bases, the J end by 5 bases, with 23 bases between. Written as DNA, the CDR3 is TGTGCCACCTTACAACGAGGGTCAGGAGGAACTGAAGCTTTCTTT. Residues: CATLQRGSGGTEAFF.

The chain joins TRBV28 to TRBJ1-4; D may be TRBD1 (5 bases). Per germline, CDR1 MDHEN and CDR2 SYDVKM. The CDR3 sequence is 13 residues long. The V end lost 7 bases, the J end lost 5 bases, and 11 bases lay between the germline ends. CDR3 nucleotide sequence: TGTGCCAGCAATCGGGACTTAAATGAAAAACTGTTTTTT. It specifies CASNRDLNEKLFF.

The rearrangement links TRBV6-1 to TRBJ2-3; D might be TRBD1 (6 bases). The CDR3 runs to 15 residues. Deletions cut 9 bases from V and 7 bases from J, with 23 bases between. Germline V gene sequence: CDR1 MNHNS, CDR2 SASEGT. The CDR3 coding sequence is TGTGCCAGTGGTGTGGGCACCCTAGGGGGTCATACGCAGTATTTT. This encodes CASGVGTLGGHTQYF.

This chain connects TRBV28 to TRBJ1-1; weak D call: TRBD1 (6 bases). This CDR3 contains 12 residues. Trimming stripped 6 bases from V and 11 bases from J, with 16 bases between. CDR1 is MDHEN and CDR2 is SYDVKM in the germline V gene. CDR3 residues: CASRESGGKAFF. For the CDR3, the DNA is TGTGCCAGCAGAGAGTCGGGGGGCAAGGCTTTCTTT.

This clone appeared a few times. This sample also contains other DNA sequences that code for the same CDR3. The V gene is TRBV3-1 (or the pseudogene TRBV3-2), the J gene TRBJ1-2; TRBD1 aligns across 7 bases. This CDR3 has 13 amino acids. With V trimmed by 4 bases and J by 7 bases, 6 bases remained unmatched. Germline V gene data show CDR1 as LGHDT and CDR2 as YNNKEL (reference sequence). The CDR3, as DNA: TGTGCCAGCAGCCTAAGACAGGGAGTTGGCTACACCTTC. It specifies CASSLRQGVGYTF.

The rearrangement links TRBV28 to TRBJ2-3, with unresolved D. The germline V gene has CDR1 MDHEN and CDR2 SYDVKM. Between the trimmed V and J ends, which lost 6 bases and 3 bases, there was a span of 7 bases. The CDR3 has 12 amino acids. This CDR3 is CASRHNTDTQYF. The DNA for the CDR3 is TGTGCCAGCAGACATAATACAGATACGCAGTATTTT.

The genes are TRBV27 and TRBJ2-7, with unresolved D. The V end was cut by 5 bases, the J end by 5 bases, with 7 bases between. The CDR3 is 11 residues long. Germline CDR1 and CDR2: MNHEY and SMNVEV (reference sequence). The CDR3 loop reads CASSGQNEQYV. CDR3 in DNA: TGTGCCAGCAGTGGTCAGAACGAGCAGTACGTC.